This T cell receptor (beta chain) was sequenced during a study of cytomegalovirus exposure and HLA in healthy donors. While the first cohort had 650 to 850 subjects, the donors belonged to the separate validation cohort of about 130 subjects. The method was immunoSEQ multiplex PCR; TCRdb's version includes in-frame clones alone and lacks a portion of them. This sample has 250,000 to 400,000 clones; roughly 87% occur once, and the top ten carry about 1%. CDR1 and CDR2 (germline): SGHTA, FQGNSA. The CDR3 spans 14 residues. The V end lost 5 bases, the J end lost 2 bases, and 10 bases lay between the germline ends. On this clone itself: What it binds is unknown.

General study points: High specificity and sensitivity for cytomegalovirus status were reported for the classifier.

The sequenced sample consisted of PBMCs. This clonotype originated in a woman under 40 in good health and CMV-seropositive. This chain joins TRBV7-2 and TRBJ2-1, with D hard to call. In DNA form, the CDR3 reads TGTGCCAGCAGCCCAGGTGTGGCCTACAATGAGCAGTTCTTC. Amino acid sequence: CASSPGVAYNEQFF.